Listed below are T cell receptor beta chains from one sample, sequenced in a study of CD8 T cells in ankylosing spondylitis. Using its own MiXCR run on the 5' RACE reads, TCRdb lists one record per CDR3 protein. The profile covers approximately 500,000 distinct CDR3 sequences, with approximately 12% appearing a single time and approximately 6.3% taken by the ten largest. Source material: blood, either unsorted or a sorted T cell fraction (not recorded which). The receptors here all came from a male donor with ankylosing spondylitis. Both conserved end residues are part of each CDR3. A D gene is named only where the DNA matches it firmly. Clone size appears in some rows only: once, few, many, or a class for an expanded clone.

j_gene	v_gene	d_gene	abundance	len	CDR3nt	CDR3aa
TRBJ1-5	TRBV27	NA	few	14	TGTGCCAGCAGTTCTGAACAGGGAGGGCAGCCCCAGCATTTT	CASSSEQGGQPQHF
TRBJ2-1	TRBV20-1	TRBD2	NA	13	TGCAGTGCTAGCACCGGGACTACCGGCGAGCAGTTCTTC	CSASTGTTGEQFF
TRBJ1-4	TRBV12-3/TRBV12-4	TRBD1	NA	15	TGTGCCAGCAACGGGCAGGGGGCGAGTGGTGAAAAACTGTTTTTT	CASNGQGASGEKLFF
TRBJ2-5	TRBV15	NA	NA	15	TGTGCCACCAGCAGAGAAGGCAGGCCCCAAGAGACCCAGTACTTC	CATSREGRPQETQYF
TRBJ2-7	TRBV13	TRBD1	NA	12	TGTGCCAGCAGCCCTACAGGGGACGAGCAGTACTTC	CASSPTGDEQYF
TRBJ2-1	TRBV20-1	TRBD2	NA	15	TGCAGTGCTGGACGGGCGGGAGGGAGCTTGAATGAGCAGTTCTTC	CSAGRAGGSLNEQFF
TRBJ1-1	TRBV20-1	NA	few	13	TGCAGTGCTCGGGTGACAGGTTCTCCTGAAGCTTTCTTT	CSARVTGSPEAFF
TRBJ1-3	TRBV20-1	TRBD1	few	13	TGCAGTGCTTCCAGGGGGTCCGGAAACACCATATATTTT	CSASRGSGNTIYF
TRBJ2-3	TRBV21-1	NA	NA	15	TGTGCCAGCACCACCGCCCATGGCCGACCAGATACGCAGTATTTT	CASTTAHGRPDTQYF
TRBJ2-1	TRBV5-1	TRBD2	few	17	TGCGCCAGCAGCTTGGGGTTTAGGACTAGCGGGAGCAATGAGCAGTTCTTC	CASSLGFRTSGSNEQFF
TRBJ1-4	TRBV11-2	NA	few	16	TGTGCCAGCAGCTTATTAGGGCCGATAAGCAATGAAAAACTGTTTTTT	CASSLLGPISNEKLFF
TRBJ2-4	TRBV28	TRBD1	few	19	TGTGCCAGCAGTTTAATTTCTGCAGGGGGCGATTTAGGCAAAAACATTCAGTACTTC	CASSLISAGGDLGKNIQYF
TRBJ1-4	TRBV2	NA	few	14	TGTGCCAGCACGTTCCTACAGGGTAATGAAAAACTGTTTTTT	CASTFLQGNEKLFF
TRBJ2-7	TRBV18	NA	NA	15	TGTGCCAGCTCACCACCAGAACAGGACAACTACGAGCAGTACTTC	CASSPPEQDNYEQYF
TRBJ2-4	TRBV7-2	TRBD1	few	15	TGTGCCAGCAGTCGGCCCGGGACAGGGAAGGGCATTCAGTACTTC	CASSRPGTGKGIQYF
TRBJ2-2	TRBV11-3	NA	few	16	TGTGCCAGCAGCCACCGATCCGGGGGAGGAACCGGGGAGCTGTTTTTT	CASSHRSGGGTGELFF
TRBJ1-3	TRBV10-3	TRBD1	few	14	TGTGCCATCAGAAGACAGGGTGTTGGAAACACCATATATTTT	CAIRRQGVGNTIYF
TRBJ1-6	TRBV10-2	NA	many	13	TGCGCCAGCAGCAGGGAATATAATTCACCCCTCCACTTT	CASSREYNSPLHF
TRBJ1-3	TRBV10-3	NA	many	13	TGTGCCATCAGTACTGGTGCTGGAAACACCATATATTTT	CAISTGAGNTIYF
TRBJ1-6	TRBV19	TRBD1	few	15	TGTGCCAGTAGTCCAAACGGACAGGGATATTCACCCCTCCACTTT	CASSPNGQGYSPLHF
TRBJ2-5	TRBV5-1	NA	few	15	TGCGCCAGCAGTTTGATATCGGGGAATAAAGAGACCCAGTACTTC	CASSLISGNKETQYF
TRBJ1-1	TRBV20-1	NA	NA	13	TGCAGTGCTAGCTGGACACCGAACACTGAAGCTTTCTTT	CSASWTPNTEAFF
TRBJ1-5	TRBV12-3/TRBV12-4	TRBD1	NA	14	TGTGCCAGCAGTTTAACAGGGGGCAGACAGCCCCAGCATTTT	CASSLTGGRQPQHF
TRBJ2-1	TRBV5-1	TRBD2	few	16	TGCGCCAGCAGCCCGGGACTAGCTTTCACCTACAATGAGCAGTTCTTC	CASSPGLAFTYNEQFF
TRBJ2-1	TRBV6-1	NA	NA	13	TGTGCCAGCAGTGGACAGGGAGGGAATGAGCAGTTCTTC	CASSGQGGNEQFF
TRBJ2-3	TRBV3-1	NA	NA	15	TGTGCCAGCAGCCAAGGACTAGGGGGCACAGATACGCAGTATTTT	CASSQGLGGTDTQYF
TRBJ1-3	TRBV7-2	NA	few	15	TGTGCCAGCAGCCTGAGACTGAACTCTGGAAACACCATATATTTT	CASSLRLNSGNTIYF
TRBJ1-2	TRBV3-1	NA	few	15	TGTGCCAGCGGACGTGGGGTCAATATGGACTATGGCTACACCTTC	CASGRGVNMDYGYTF
TRBJ2-5	TRBV24-1	NA	many	12	TGTGCCACCAGTGATGACAGCCGGACCCAGTACTTC	CATSDDSRTQYF
TRBJ2-7	TRBV5-5	NA	NA	14	TGTGCCAGCAGCTCGGACACAGCTCACTACGAGCAGTACTTC	CASSSDTAHYEQYF
TRBJ2-5	TRBV20-1	TRBD2	few	14	TGCAGTGCTAGAGGCCAGCGGGATCGGGAGACCCAGTACTTC	CSARGQRDRETQYF
TRBJ2-5	TRBV25-1	TRBD2	few	16	TGTGCCAGCAGTGAGAAGGCGGGAGGGACGTGGGAGACCCAGTACTTC	CASSEKAGGTWETQYF
TRBJ2-2	TRBV6-5	NA	NA	11	TGTGCCAGCAGTATGAGCGGGGAGCTGTTTTTT	CASSMSGELFF
TRBJ2-7	TRBV10-1	NA	NA	14	TGCGCCAGCAGTGAGGTTGGGACCGAATACGAGCAGTACTTC	CASSEVGTEYEQYF
TRBJ2-5	TRBV7-9	TRBD2	NA	15	TGTGCCAGCAGTCCTAGCGGGACCCACCCAGAGACCCAGTACTTC	CASSPSGTHPETQYF
TRBJ2-1	TRBV7-9	NA	NA	10	TGTGCCAGCAGCCAACAGGGTCTGTTCTTC	CASSQQGLFF
TRBJ2-2	TRBV11-3	NA	NA	15	TGTGCCAGCAGCGAACCGGGACACAAGACCGGGGAGCTGTTTTTT	CASSEPGHKTGELFF
TRBJ2-5	TRBV20-1	TRBD1	many	12	TGCAGTGCCCAGACAGGGCCTGGGACCCAGTACTTC	CSAQTGPGTQYF
TRBJ2-1	TRBV20-1	TRBD1	NA	16	TGCAGTGCTAGAGACTGGGACAGGGGGAGGTTCAATGAGCAGTTCTTC	CSARDWDRGRFNEQFF
TRBJ1-3	TRBV7-9	TRBD1	NA	17	TGTGCCAGCAGCCCTTTGACAGGGAGCTACTCTGGAAACACCATATATTTT	CASSPLTGSYSGNTIYF
TRBJ2-7	TRBV5-1	NA	few	14	TGCGCCAGCAGCTTGGAGCGCGAAACCAACGAGCAGTACTTC	CASSLERETNEQYF
TRBJ2-1	TRBV12-3/TRBV12-4	NA	many	14	TGTGCCAGCAGTCCTCAAGACAGACACAATGAGCAGTTCTTC	CASSPQDRHNEQFF
TRBJ2-2	TRBV5-8	NA	NA	15	TGTGCCAGCAGCTTGGCCGGACAGATCACCGGGGAGCTGTTTTTT	CASSLAGQITGELFF
TRBJ1-5	TRBV3-1	NA	few	14	TGTGCCAGCAGCCAAGTCCTTAGCAATCAGCCCCAGCATTTT	CASSQVLSNQPQHF
TRBJ2-3	TRBV5-1	NA	many	14	TGCGCCAGCAGCGCGGTCCACATTACGGATACGCAGTATTTT	CASSAVHITDTQYF
TRBJ2-3	TRBV20-1	NA	few	15	TGCAGTGCCACCGCTATTTGGGAGGGCACAGATACGCAGTATTTT	CSATAIWEGTDTQYF
TRBJ2-1	TRBV20-1	TRBD2	NA	15	TGCAGTGCTAGACCCCTAGCGGACTCCTACAATGAGCAGTTCTTC	CSARPLADSYNEQFF
TRBJ2-5	TRBV6-2/TRBV6-3	NA	NA	15	TGTGCCAGCAGTTACTCGATACTATACCAAGAGACCCAGTACTTC	CASSYSILYQETQYF
TRBJ2-2	TRBV5-1	NA	many	14	TGCGCCAGCAGCTTTTTCCAGGGAACCGGGGAGCTGTTTTTT	CASSFFQGTGELFF
TRBJ2-7	TRBV12-3/TRBV12-4	TRBD1	many	13	TGTGCCAGCAGAGGGACAGGGGTATACGAGCAGTACTTC	CASRGTGVYEQYF
TRBJ2-2	TRBV7-8	TRBD2	once	17	TGTGCCAGCAGCTTAGGGGGAGGGGCCACGAACACCGGGGAGCTGTTTTTT	CASSLGGGATNTGELFF
TRBJ2-5	TRBV7-8	TRBD1	NA	14	TGTGCCAGCAGCTGGGGACAGATCGGGGAGACCCAGTACTTC	CASSWGQIGETQYF
TRBJ2-7	TRBV5-6	NA	NA	13	TGTGCCAGCAGCTTTGGACAGAGGGACGAGCAGTACTTC	CASSFGQRDEQYF
TRBJ1-1	TRBV27	TRBD1	few	13	TGTGCCAGCAGTTTATCCCTCCAGGGGGCAGCTTTCTTT	CASSLSLQGAAFF